Listed here is a single TCR beta chain. Germline lookup yields CDR1 MDHEN and CDR2 SYDVKM. The CDR3 covers 16 residues. Deletions cut 3 bases from V and 3 bases from J, with 15 bases between. These data are taken from a study of technical replicates of blood from four donors. Profiled with immunoSEQ multiplex PCR; TCRdb holds only in-frame clones, not every one. The table has 75,000 to 95,000 clones, roughly 94% seen once; the top ten hold approximately 0.27%. This sequence joins TRBV28 and TRBJ1-5, with D perhaps matching TRBD1 (5 bases). The specimen sequenced was T cells isolated from PBMCs. The receptor was derived from a human donor in good health. The CDR3 here is CASSFGIRGVNQPQHF. Here the CDR3 DNA reads TGTGCCAGCAGTTTTGGTATTCGGGGGGTCAATCAGCCCCAGCATTTT.